This passage covers 3 T cell receptor beta chains from one sample sequenced in a study of regulatory T cells in long-lasting Graves disease. As for time point: newly diagnosed GD, antithyroid drugs for less than 3 months. PBMC-extracted RNA yielded the TCR library. Arm-PCR of CDR3 regions with iRepertoire HTBI primers generated TCR beta libraries. Each CDR3 protein is one row after TCRdb ran MiXCR on the multiplex PCR reads. The data contain under 800,000 distinct CDR3 sequences, under 20% of them singletons. The sample was also reused in another study, on T cells in Graves' hyperthyroidism and ophthalmopathy.

The specimen was peripheral blood mononuclear cells (PBMCs), collected at new diagnosis, from a patient treated with antithyroid drugs. The source is a woman between 25 and 40 years old with Graves disease.

Only a few counts were recorded for this clonotype. The chain has TRBV11-2 and TRBJ2-3, with 10 bases fitting TRBD1. CDR3 length: 16 amino acids. The J segment lost 1 base and the V segment lost 4 bases, leaving 5 bases of the junction unmatched. CDR1 and CDR2 (germline): SGHAT, FQNNGV. The chain's CDR3 is CASSSGQGWGTDTQYF. CDR3 in DNA: TGTGCCAGCAGCTCGGGACAGGGGTGGGGCACAGATACGCAGTATTTT. Supplemented by reference TRBV11-2 and TRBJ2-3, the full variable domain reads EAGVAQSPRYKIIEKRQSVAFWCNPISGHATLYWYQQILGQGPKLLIQFQNNGVVDDSQLPKDRFSAERLKGVDSTLKIQPAKLEDSAVYLCASSSGQGWGTDTQYFGPGTRLTVL.

Comments on this clonotype: This sequence may be a read error, since a much larger clone differs from it by one base. As the CDR3 is not closed by the conserved phenylalanine or tryptophan, this likely results from a read error. The DNA for the CDR3 is TGCAGTGCTAGAGTAGGGGAAGGCGCAGCTTTCTCT. This encodes CSARVGEGAAFS. The genes are TRBV20-1 and TRBJ1-1; D perhaps matches TRBD1 (5 bases). Germline V gives CDR1 DFQATT, CDR2 SNEGSKA (reference sequence). Trimming removed 1 base at V and 10 bases at J, with 13 bases between. The CDR3 totals 12 residues.

The V and J genes are TRBV20-1 and TRBJ1-1, with D possibly TRBD1 on 5 matching bases. Germline lookup yields CDR1 DFQATT and CDR2 SNEGSKA (reference sequence). V gave up 2 bases and J gave up 4 bases, with 17 bases separating them. The CDR3 covers 15 residues. The DNA of the CDR3 is TGCAGTGCTAGAAGGCGGCAGGGAAGGAGCACTGAAGCTTTCTTT. Translating gives CSARRRQGRSTEAFF.